These 9 T cell receptor beta chains were all obtained from the same sample, sequenced in a study of blood T cell repertoires in COVID-19. Sequenced by immunoSEQ multiplex PCR; TCRdb stores in-frame clones only, minus some. The sample lists about 190,000 clones, about four fifths occurring once. The sequenced sample was PBMCs or T cells enriched from blood (not recorded which). The origin of the receptors is a woman in her twenties or thirties who had recovered from COVID-19.

This clone was picked up one time. The CDR3 spells CASSGYTF. Here the CDR3 DNA reads TGTGCCTCCTCGGGCTACACCTTC. The chain recombines TRBV30 with TRBJ1-2; D unresolved. V was trimmed by 7 bases and J by 8 bases, leaving 5 bases between them. This CDR3 spans 8 amino acids. The germline V gene has CDR1 GTSNPN and CDR2 SVGIG (reference sequence).

The chain uses TRBV3-1 (or the pseudogene TRBV3-2) and TRBJ1-5, with 7 bases matching TRBD1. The CDR3 totals 15 residues. V trimming: 4 bases; J trimming: 4 bases; junction bases outside the gene matches: 7. CDR1 is LGHDT, CDR2 YNNKEL, per germline (reference sequence). CDR3 nucleotides: TGTGCCAGCAGCCCCGGGACAGCCTCGAATCAGCCCCAGCATTTT. It yields the protein CASSPGTASNQPQHF.

The rearrangement links TRBV7-2 to TRBJ2-5; 7 bases map to TRBD1. The CDR3 is 16 residues long. Trimming at V came to 5 bases and at J to 4 bases, leaving 13 bases not matched to a gene. Germline CDR1 and CDR2: SGHTA and FQGNSA. CDR3 in amino acids: CASSTGDNPTRETQYF. CDR3 DNA sequence: TGTGCCAGCAGCACAGGGGACAACCCGACCCGAGAGACCCAGTACTTC.

In this sample, this clone turned up many times. This rearrangement joins TRBV5-1 to TRBJ2-1, with D perhaps matching TRBD2 (7 bases). V was pared by 1 base and J by 1 base, with 15 bases between. This CDR3 region has 17 residues. Germline V lookup: CDR1 SGHRS, CDR2 YFSETQ. The CDR3 sequence is CASSLKWGGGSYNEQFF. CDR3 DNA sequence: TGCGCCAGCAGCTTGAAGTGGGGGGGCGGGTCCTACAATGAGCAGTTCTTC.

The chain combines TRBV5-3 with TRBJ2-1; 9 nucleotides align to TRBD2. TRBV5-3 is known as an ORF, though its function is uncertain. This CDR3 contains 17 residues. Trimming took 0 bases from V and 0 from J; bases not matched to a gene: 4. CDR3 amino acids: CARSLVCGRASYNEQFF. The CDR3 nucleotides are TGTGCCAGAAGCTTGGTTTGCGGGAGGGCCTCCTACAATGAGCAGTTCTTC.

The CDR3 loop reads CATSDSLRPARMRDEQFF. In DNA form, the CDR3 reads TGTGCCACCAGTGATTCCCTTAGGCCGGCCCGTATGAGGGATGAGCAGTTCTTC. The chain links TRBV24-1 to TRBJ2-1, with D perhaps TRBD2 (5 bases). In germline, CDR1 is KGHDR, CDR2 SFDVKD. Trimming took 2 bases from V and 8 from J, leaving 24 bases between them. The CDR3 contains 18 residues.

This rearrangement joins TRBV5-1 to TRBJ2-5; D ambiguous. The CDR3 extends over 13 amino acids. The germline gives CDR1 SGHRS, CDR2 YFSETQ. Deletions cut 1 base from V and 5 bases from J, with 9 bases between. The CDR3 bases are TGCGCCAGCAGCTTGATGCGTTTTGAGACCCAGTACTTC. Its protein product is CASSLMRFETQYF.

The count of this clone is one. The chain recombines TRBV6-5 with TRBJ2-1; a weak D match, TRBD2 (6 bases). Per the germline V gene, CDR1 is MNHEY and CDR2 is SVGAGI. V was pared by 8 bases and J by 7 bases, with 18 bases between. The CDR3 runs to 14 residues. CDR3 protein: CASRRRDLGNEQFF. Here the CDR3 DNA reads TGTGCCAGCCGCCGGAGGGATCTAGGAAATGAGCAGTTCTTC.

The rearrangement joins TRBV10-3 to TRBJ1-5, with 7 bases matching TRBD1. The V and J ends lost 5 bases and 7 bases, in that order; junction bases with no gene match: 8. This CDR3 spans 14 amino acids. Per the germline V gene, CDR1 is ENHRY and CDR2 is SYGVKD. The CDR3 reads CAISLEGAEQPQHF. The CDR3 DNA reads TGTGCCATCAGTCTTGAGGGGGCAGAGCAGCCCCAGCATTTT.